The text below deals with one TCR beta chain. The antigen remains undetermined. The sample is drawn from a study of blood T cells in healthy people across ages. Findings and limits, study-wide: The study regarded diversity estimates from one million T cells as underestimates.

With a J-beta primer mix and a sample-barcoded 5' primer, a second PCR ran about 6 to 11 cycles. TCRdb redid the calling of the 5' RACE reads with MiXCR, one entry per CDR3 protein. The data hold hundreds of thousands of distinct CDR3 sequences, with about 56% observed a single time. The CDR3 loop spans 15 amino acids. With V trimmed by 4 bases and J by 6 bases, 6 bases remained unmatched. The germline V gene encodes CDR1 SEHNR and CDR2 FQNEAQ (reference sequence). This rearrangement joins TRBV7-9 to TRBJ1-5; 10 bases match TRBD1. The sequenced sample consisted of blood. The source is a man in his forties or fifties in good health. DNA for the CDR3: TGTGCCAGCAGCTCCGACAGGGGGCCGATTCAGCCCCAGCATTTT. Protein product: CASSSDRGPIQPQHF. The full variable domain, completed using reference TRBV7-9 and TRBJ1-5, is DTGVSQNPRHKITKRGQNVTFRCDPISEHNRLYWYRQTLGQGPEFLTYFQNEAQLEKSRLLSDRFSAERPKGSFSTLEIQRTEQGDSAMYLCASSSDRGPIQPQHFGDGTRLSIL.